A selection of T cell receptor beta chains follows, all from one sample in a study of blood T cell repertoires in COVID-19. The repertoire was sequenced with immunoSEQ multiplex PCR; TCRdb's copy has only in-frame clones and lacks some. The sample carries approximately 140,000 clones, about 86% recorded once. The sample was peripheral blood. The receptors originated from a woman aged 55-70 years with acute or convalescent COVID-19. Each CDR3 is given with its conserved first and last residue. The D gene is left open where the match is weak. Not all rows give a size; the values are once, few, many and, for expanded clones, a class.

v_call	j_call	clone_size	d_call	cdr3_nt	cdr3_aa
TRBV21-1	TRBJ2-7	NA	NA	TGTGCCAGCAGCCCCCGGGACACCCCGCCTGGGGAGCAGTACTTC	CASSPRDTPPGEQYF
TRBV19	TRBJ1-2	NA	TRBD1	TGTGCCAGTAGTTGGGACAGTACTAACTATGGCTACACCTTC	CASSWDSTNYGYTF
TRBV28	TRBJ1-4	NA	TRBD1	TGTGCCAGCAGTTCGACAGGGGGCACGGAAAAACTGTTTTTT	CASSSTGGTEKLFF
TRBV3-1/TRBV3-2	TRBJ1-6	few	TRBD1	TGTGCCAGCAGCCAAGAGACAGGGGGCAATTCACCCCTCCACTTT	CASSQETGGNSPLHF
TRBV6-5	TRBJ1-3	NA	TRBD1	TGTGCCACCGGGACAGGGAGAAACACCATATATTTT	CATGTGRNTIYF
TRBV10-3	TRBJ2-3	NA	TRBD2	TGTGCCATCAGTGAGTCGGGAGGCGGGGGGCCATCTGATACGCAGTATTTT	CAISESGGGGPSDTQYF
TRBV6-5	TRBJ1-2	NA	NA	TGTGCCAGCAGTTACCAAGGGTCCTCGGGGAGCTATGGCTACACCTTC	CASSYQGSSGSYGYTF
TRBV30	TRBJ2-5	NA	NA	TGTGCCTGGAGTGTAGGGAGAGAGACCCAGTACTTC	CAWSVGRETQYF
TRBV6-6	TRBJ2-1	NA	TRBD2	TGTGCCACCACCGGGGGGGTAGTCTACAATGAGCAGTTCTTC	CATTGGVVYNEQFF
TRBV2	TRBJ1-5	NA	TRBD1	TGTGCCAGCAGCCGGACAGGGCCGACTTATCAGCCCCAGCATTTT	CASSRTGPTYQPQHF
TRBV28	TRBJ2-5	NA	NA	TGTGCCAGCACCCCGGAGATCTGGACTAAAGAGACCCAGTACTTC	CASTPEIWTKETQYF
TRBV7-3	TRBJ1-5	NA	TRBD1	TGTGCCAGCAGCTTAGACGGACAGGGGAATCAGCCCCAGCATTTT	CASSLDGQGNQPQHF
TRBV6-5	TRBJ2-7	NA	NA	TGTGCCAGCAGTCGGATGGGCCTTTTCTACGAGCAGTACTTC	CASSRMGLFYEQYF
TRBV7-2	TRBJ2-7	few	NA	TGTGCCAGCAGCTCCAATACGGGTGGAGTTTACGAGCAGTACTTC	CASSSNTGGVYEQYF
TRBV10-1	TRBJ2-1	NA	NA	TGCGCCAGCAGTCCCTTGACGGGGGGCCATTTCTACAATGAGCAGTTCTTC	CASSPLTGGHFYNEQFF
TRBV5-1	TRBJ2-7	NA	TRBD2	TGCGCCAGCAGCCGTCTCGGCGGGGGGTCCTTGAACTACGAGCAGTACTTC	CASSRLGGGSLNYEQYF
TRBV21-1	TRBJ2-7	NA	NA	TGTGCCAGCAGCATCGGGACAGTCAGCTCCTACGAGCAGTACTTC	CASSIGTVSSYEQYF
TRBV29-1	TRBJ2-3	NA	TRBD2	TGCAGCGGGCTAGCGGGGGTAGATACGCAGTATTTT	CSGLAGVDTQYF
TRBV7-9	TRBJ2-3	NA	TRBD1	TGTGCCAGCAACCAACAGGGGTACACAGATACGCAGTATTTT	CASNQQGYTDTQYF
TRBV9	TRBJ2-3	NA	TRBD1	TGTGCCAGCAGCTTCTCCGGGACAGGTAGTTTCAGCACAGATACGCAGTATTTT	CASSFSGTGSFSTDTQYF
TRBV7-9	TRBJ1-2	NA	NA	TGTGCCAGCAGCCCCGTCGAGGGACTCTATGGCTACACCTTC	CASSPVEGLYGYTF
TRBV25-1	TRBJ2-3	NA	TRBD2	TGTGCCAGCAGTGCGCAACCGGGACTAGCGGGCACAGATACGCAGTATTTT	CASSAQPGLAGTDTQYF
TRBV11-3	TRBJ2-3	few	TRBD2	TGTGCCAGCAGCGATAGCGGGGGGATCCCAATCCAATTAGATACGCAGTATTTT	CASSDSGGIPIQLDTQYF
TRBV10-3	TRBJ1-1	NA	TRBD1	TGTGCCATCAGTGACCAGGGGGCTCCTGAAGCTTTCTTT	CAISDQGAPEAFF